Below are 10 T cell receptor beta chains sequenced from a single sample in a study of cytomegalovirus exposure and HLA in healthy donors. 60 Vbeta and 13 Jbeta primers were used in PCR. The repertoire was sequenced with immunoSEQ multiplex PCR; TCRdb's copy has only in-frame clones and lacks some. The sample lists roughly 160,000 clones, 60% to 85% occurring once. Material: PBMCs. Receptor source: a woman in her forties or fifties in good health and CMV-seropositive.

The genes are TRBV4-2 and TRBJ2-7; 7 nucleotides align to TRBD1. In germline, CDR1 is LGHNA, CDR2 YNFKEQ. After removal of 8 bases from V and 0 bases from J, the junction contained 7 bases not matched to a gene. This CDR3 is 14 amino acids long. The CDR3 protein is CASPYRDSSYEQYF. The CDR3, as DNA: TGTGCCAGCCCCTACCGGGACAGCTCCTACGAGCAGTACTTC.

The J gene is TRBJ2-5, the V gene TRBV5-4, with 8 nucleotides matching TRBD1. CDR1 and CDR2 from the germline V gene are SGHNT and YYREEE (reference sequence). The V segment lost 4 bases and the J segment 1 base; nucleotides outside the gene matches: 6. This CDR3 comprises 15 residues. The CDR3 DNA reads as TGTGCCAGCAGCCCTCCAGGGGGCTCCCAAGAGACCCAGTACTTC. It translates to CASSPPGGSQETQYF.

This clone was seen only a few times. V is TRBV29-1 and J is TRBJ1-2; tentatively, D is TRBD1 (5 bases). The CDR3 sequence is 12 residues long. Germline V gene data show CDR1 as SQVTM and CDR2 as ANQGSEA. V was pared by 4 bases and J by 5 bases, with 11 bases between. DNA for the CDR3: TGCAGCGTTGGGCCGCGGGGGTATGGCTACACCTTC. Translated: CSVGPRGYGYTF.

This clone was seen a handful of times. The chain carries TRBV5-1 and TRBJ2-2; 7 nucleotides agree with TRBD2. V shed 0 bases and J 6 bases; nucleotides not matched to a gene: 5. This CDR3 has 15 amino acids. The V gene's germline CDR1 is SGHRS and CDR2 YFSETQ. CDR3 region: CASSLGLADAGELFF. The CDR3 nucleotides are TGCGCCAGCAGCTTGGGCCTAGCGGACGCCGGGGAGCTGTTTTTT.

This chain links TRBV30 with TRBJ1-5; maybe TRBD1 (5 bases). The CDR3 loop spans 15 amino acids. Trimming left V 1 base short and J 3 bases short, with 13 bases between. Looked up from germline, CDR1 is GTSNPN and CDR2 is SVGIG (reference sequence). The CDR3 protein is CAWSAGLSYNQPQHF. CDR3 nucleotide sequence: TGTGCCTGGAGTGCGGGACTTTCCTACAATCAGCCCCAGCATTTT. The full variable domain, its missing parts supplied by reference TRBV30 and TRBJ1-5, is SQTIHQWPATLVQPVGSPLSLECTVEGTSNPNLYWYRQAAGRGLQLLFYSVGIGQISSEVPQNLSASRPQDRQFILSSKKLLLSDSGFYLCAWSAGLSYNQPQHFGDGTRLSIL.

For the CDR3, the DNA is TGTGCCAGCTCACCACCTGGATGGAGGGACCGTGGCACTGAAGCTTTCTTT. This translates into CASSPPGWRDRGTEAFF. This rearrangement joins TRBV18 to TRBJ1-1, with D possibly TRBD1 on 5 matching bases. The CDR3 has 17 residues. V gave up 0 bases and J gave up 4 bases, with 18 bases separating them. CDR1 is KGHSH and CDR2 is LQKENI in the germline V gene. Full variable domain (rest looked up from reference TRBV18 and TRBJ1-1): NAGVMQNPRHLVRRRGQEARLRCSPMKGHSHVYWYRQLPEEGLKFMVYLQKENIIDESGMPKERFSAEFPKEGPSILRIQQVVRGDSAAYFCASSPPGWRDRGTEAFFGQGTRLTVV.

The chain links TRBV2 to TRBJ1-1; D unresolved. V was trimmed by 7 bases and J by 4 bases, leaving 13 bases between them. CDR3 size: 13 residues. The germline V gene encodes CDR1 SNHLY and CDR2 FYNNEI. CDR3 residues: CASTPGRGTEAFF. CDR3 sequence (DNA): TGTGCCAGCACCCCCGGACGGGGCACTGAAGCTTTCTTT.

This chain links TRBV28 with TRBJ1-3; maybe TRBD1 (6 bases). Germline V gene sequence: CDR1 MDHEN, CDR2 SYDVKM. V was trimmed by 5 bases and J by 4 bases, leaving 12 bases between them. The CDR3 spans 14 residues. CDR3 sequence: CASSGGGVGNTIYF. CDR3 in DNA: TGTGCCAGCAGTGGAGGGGGGGTCGGAAACACCATATATTTT. Filled out from reference TRBV28 and TRBJ1-3, the complete variable domain reads DVKVTQSSRYLVKRTGEKVFLECVQDMDHENMFWYRQDPGLGLRLIYFSYDVKMKEKGDIPEGYSVSREKKERFSLILESASTNQTSMYLCASSGGGVGNTIYFGEGSWLTVV.

This chain uses TRBV12-1 with TRBJ1-1. TRBV12-1 is recorded as a pseudogene. This CDR3 contains 15 residues. CDR3 nucleotide sequence: TGTGCCAGCAGCCCACAGCGGCGCATGAACACTGAAGCTTTCTTT. It specifies CASSPQRRMNTEAFF.

The V and J genes are TRBV30 and TRBJ2-1; TRBD1 agrees at 7 bases. V dropped 3 bases and J dropped 8; count of bases not matched to a gene: 13. The CDR3 is made up of 15 amino acids. Germline loops: CDR1 GTSNPN, CDR2 SVGIG (reference sequence). This CDR3 reads CAWRNRQGFLDEQFF. In nucleotides, the CDR3 is TGTGCCTGGAGAAATCGACAGGGCTTTCTGGATGAGCAGTTCTTC.